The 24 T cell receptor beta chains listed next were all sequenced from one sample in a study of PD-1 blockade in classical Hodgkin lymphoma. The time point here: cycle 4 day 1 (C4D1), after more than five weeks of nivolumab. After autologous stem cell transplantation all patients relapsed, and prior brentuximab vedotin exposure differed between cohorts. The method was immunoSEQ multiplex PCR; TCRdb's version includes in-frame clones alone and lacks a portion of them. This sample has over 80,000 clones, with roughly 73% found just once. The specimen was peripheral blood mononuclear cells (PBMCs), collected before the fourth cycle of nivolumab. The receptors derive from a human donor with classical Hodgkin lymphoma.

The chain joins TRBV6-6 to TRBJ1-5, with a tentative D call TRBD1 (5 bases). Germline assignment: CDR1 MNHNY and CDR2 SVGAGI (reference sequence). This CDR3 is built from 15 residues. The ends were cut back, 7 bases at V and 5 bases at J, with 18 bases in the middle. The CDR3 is CASTSRRGGDQPQHF. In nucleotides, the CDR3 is TGTGCCAGCACCTCCCGGCGGGGCGGGGATCAGCCCCAGCATTTT.

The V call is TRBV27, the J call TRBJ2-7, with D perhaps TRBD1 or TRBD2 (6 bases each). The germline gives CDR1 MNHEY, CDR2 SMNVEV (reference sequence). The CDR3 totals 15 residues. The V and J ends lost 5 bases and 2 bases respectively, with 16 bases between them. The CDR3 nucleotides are TGTGCCAGCAGTCCCCGTTGGAGGGGGACCTACGAGCAGTACTTC. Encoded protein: CASSPRWRGTYEQYF.

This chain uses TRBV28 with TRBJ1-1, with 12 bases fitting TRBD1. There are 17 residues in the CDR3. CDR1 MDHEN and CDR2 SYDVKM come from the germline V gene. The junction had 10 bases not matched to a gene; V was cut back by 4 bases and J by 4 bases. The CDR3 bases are TGTGCCAGCAGTTCGCCGGGACAGGGGGCGTCGGGCACTGAAGCTTTCTTT. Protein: CASSSPGQGASGTEAFF.

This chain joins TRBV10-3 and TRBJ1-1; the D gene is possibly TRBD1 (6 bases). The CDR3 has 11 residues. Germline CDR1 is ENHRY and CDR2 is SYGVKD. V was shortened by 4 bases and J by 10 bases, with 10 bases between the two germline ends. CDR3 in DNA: TGTGCCATCAGTGGGGGGGGCAGAGCTTTCTTT. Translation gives CAISGGGRAFF.

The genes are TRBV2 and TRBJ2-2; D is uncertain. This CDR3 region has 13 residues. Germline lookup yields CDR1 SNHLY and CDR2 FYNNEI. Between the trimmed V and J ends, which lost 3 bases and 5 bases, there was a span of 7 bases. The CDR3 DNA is TGTGCCAGCAGTGATATTCCGACCGGGGAGCTGTTTTTT. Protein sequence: CASSDIPTGELFF. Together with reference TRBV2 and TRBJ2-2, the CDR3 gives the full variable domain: EPEVTQTPSHQVTQMGQEVILRCVPISNHLYFYWYRQILGQKVEFLVSFYNNEISEKSEIFDDQFSVERPDGSNFTLKIRSTKLEDSAMYFCASSDIPTGELFFGEGSRLTVL.

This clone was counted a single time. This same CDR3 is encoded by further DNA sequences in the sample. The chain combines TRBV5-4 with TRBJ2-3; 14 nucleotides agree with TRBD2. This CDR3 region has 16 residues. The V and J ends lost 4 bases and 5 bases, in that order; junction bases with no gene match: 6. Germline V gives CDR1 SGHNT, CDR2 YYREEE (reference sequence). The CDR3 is CASSLTSGGAGDTQYF. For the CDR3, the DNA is TGTGCCAGCAGCCTGACTAGCGGGGGGGCCGGAGATACGCAGTATTTT.

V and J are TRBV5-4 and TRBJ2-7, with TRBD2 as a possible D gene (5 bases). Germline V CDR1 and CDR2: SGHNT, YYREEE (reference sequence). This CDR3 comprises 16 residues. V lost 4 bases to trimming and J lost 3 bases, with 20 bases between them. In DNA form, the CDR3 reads TGTGCCAGCAGCCCACCACGGCCGACCGGACTCTACGAGCAGTACTTC. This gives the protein CASSPPRPTGLYEQYF.

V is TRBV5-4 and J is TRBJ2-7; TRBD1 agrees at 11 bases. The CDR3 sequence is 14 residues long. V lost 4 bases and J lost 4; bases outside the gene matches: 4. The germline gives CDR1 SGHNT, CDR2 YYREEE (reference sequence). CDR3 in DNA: TGTGCCAGCAGCCTGGGACAGGGGGTGTACGAGCAGTACTTC. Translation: CASSLGQGVYEQYF.

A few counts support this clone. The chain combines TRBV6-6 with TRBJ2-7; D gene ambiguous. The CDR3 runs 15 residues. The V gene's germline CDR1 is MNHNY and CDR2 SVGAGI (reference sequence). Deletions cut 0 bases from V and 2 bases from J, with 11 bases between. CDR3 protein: CASSYSLKYTYEQYF. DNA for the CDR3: TGTGCCAGCAGTTACTCGCTCAAGTACACCTACGAGCAGTACTTC.

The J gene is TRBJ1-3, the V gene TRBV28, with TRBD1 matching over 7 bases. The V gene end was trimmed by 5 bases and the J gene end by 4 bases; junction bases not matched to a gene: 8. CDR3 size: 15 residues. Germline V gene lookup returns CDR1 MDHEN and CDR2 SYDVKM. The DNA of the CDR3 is TGTGCCAGCAGTCCCCCACAGGGGTCAGGAAACACCATATATTTT. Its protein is CASSPPQGSGNTIYF.

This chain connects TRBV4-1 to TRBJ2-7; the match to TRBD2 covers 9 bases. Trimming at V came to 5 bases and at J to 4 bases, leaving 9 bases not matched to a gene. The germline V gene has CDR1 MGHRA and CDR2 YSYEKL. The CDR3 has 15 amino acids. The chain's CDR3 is CASSLGSSGGYEQYF. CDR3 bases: TGCGCCAGCAGCTTAGGGAGTAGCGGGGGTTACGAGCAGTACTTC.

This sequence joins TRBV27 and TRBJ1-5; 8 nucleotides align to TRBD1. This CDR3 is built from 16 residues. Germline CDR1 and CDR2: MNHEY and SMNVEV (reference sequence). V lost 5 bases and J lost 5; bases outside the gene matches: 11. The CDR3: CASSPLGQGRYQPQHF. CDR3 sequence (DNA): TGTGCCAGCAGTCCCCTAGGACAGGGTCGCTATCAGCCCCAGCATTTT.

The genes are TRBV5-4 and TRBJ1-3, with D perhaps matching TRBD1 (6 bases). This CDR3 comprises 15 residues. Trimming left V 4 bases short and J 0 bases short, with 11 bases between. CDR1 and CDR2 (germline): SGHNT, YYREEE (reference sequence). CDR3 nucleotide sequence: TGTGCCAGCAGCATAGGACAGCCCTCTGGAAACACCATATATTTT. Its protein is CASSIGQPSGNTIYF. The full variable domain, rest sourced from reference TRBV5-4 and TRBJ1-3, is ETGVTQSPTHLIKTRGQQVTLRCSSQSGHNTVSWYQQALGQGPQFIFQYYREEENGRGNFPPRFSGLQFPNYSSELNVNALELDDSALYLCASSIGQPSGNTIYFGEGSWLTVV.

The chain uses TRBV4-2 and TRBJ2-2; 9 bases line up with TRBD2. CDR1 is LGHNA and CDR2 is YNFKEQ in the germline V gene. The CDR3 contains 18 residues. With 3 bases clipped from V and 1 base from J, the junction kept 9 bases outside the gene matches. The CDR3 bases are TGTGCCAGCAGCCAGGGTGTAGCGGGAGCCCTGAACACCGGGGAGCTGTTTTTT. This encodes CASSQGVAGALNTGELFF.

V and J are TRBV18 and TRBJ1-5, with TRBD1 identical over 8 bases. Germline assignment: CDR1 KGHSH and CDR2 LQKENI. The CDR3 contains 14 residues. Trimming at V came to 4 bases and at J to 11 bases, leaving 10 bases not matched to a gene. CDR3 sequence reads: CASSLTGVRWAQHF. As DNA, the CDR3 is TGTGCCAGCTCACTGACAGGGGTCAGGTGGGCCCAGCATTTT.

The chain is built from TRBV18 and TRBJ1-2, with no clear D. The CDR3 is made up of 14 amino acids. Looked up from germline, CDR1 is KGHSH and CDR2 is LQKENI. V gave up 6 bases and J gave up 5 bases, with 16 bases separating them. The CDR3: CASSPLPTSYGYTF. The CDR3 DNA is TGTGCCAGCTCCCCCCTCCCCACTTCATATGGCTACACCTTC.

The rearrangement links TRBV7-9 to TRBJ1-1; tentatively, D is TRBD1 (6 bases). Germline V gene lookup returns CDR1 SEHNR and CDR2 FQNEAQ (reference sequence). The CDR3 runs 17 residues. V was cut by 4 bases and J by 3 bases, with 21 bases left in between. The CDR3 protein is CASSSPGHRLLDTEAFF. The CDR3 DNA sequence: TGTGCCAGCAGCTCGCCGGGACACCGATTGTTGGACACTGAAGCTTTCTTT.

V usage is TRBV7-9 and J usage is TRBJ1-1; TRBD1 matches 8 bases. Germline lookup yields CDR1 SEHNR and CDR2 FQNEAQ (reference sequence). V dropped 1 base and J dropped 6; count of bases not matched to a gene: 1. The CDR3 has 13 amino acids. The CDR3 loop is CASSLEQGAEAFF. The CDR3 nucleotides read TGTGCCAGCAGCTTAGAACAGGGGGCTGAAGCTTTCTTT.

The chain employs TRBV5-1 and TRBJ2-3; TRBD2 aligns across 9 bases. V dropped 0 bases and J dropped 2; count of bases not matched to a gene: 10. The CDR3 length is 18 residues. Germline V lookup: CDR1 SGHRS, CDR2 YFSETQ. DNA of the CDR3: TGCGCCAGCAGCTTGGAGATTGTAGCGGGAGACTCCACAGATACGCAGTATTTT. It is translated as CASSLEIVAGDSTDTQYF.

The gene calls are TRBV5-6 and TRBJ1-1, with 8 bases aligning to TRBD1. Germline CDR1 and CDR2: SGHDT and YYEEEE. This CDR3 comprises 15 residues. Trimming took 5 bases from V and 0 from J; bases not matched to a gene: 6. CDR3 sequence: CASRTGQGLNTEAFF. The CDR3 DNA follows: TGTGCCAGCAGGACCGGACAGGGCTTGAACACTGAAGCTTTCTTT.

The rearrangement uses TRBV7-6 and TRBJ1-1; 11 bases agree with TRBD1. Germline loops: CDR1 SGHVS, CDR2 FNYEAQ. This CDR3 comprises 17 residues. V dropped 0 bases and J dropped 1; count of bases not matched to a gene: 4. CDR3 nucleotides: TGTGCCAGCAGCTTAGCGGGACAGGGGGTAAGGAACACTGAAGCTTTCTTT. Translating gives CASSLAGQGVRNTEAFF.

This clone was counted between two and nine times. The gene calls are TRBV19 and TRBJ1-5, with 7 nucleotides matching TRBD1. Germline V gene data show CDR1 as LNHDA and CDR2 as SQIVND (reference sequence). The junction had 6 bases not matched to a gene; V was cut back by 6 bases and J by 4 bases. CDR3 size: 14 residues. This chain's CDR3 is CASSPRDRNQPQHF. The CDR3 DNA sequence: TGTGCCAGTAGCCCCCGGGACAGAAATCAGCCCCAGCATTTT.

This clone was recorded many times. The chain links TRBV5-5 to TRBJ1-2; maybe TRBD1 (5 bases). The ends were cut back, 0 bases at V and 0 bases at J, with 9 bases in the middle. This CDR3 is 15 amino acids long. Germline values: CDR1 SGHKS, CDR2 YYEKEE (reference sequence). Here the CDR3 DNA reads TGTGCCAGCAGCTTGGTAGGGGTAGCTAACTATGGCTACACCTTC. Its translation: CASSLVGVANYGYTF.

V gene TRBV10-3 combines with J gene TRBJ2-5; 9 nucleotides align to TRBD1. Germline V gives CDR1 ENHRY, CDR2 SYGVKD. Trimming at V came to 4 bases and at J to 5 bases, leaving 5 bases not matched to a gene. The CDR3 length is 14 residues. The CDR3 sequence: CAISADRGRETQYF. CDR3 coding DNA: TGTGCCATCAGTGCGGACAGGGGACGGGAGACCCAGTACTTC.